A selection of T cell receptor beta chains follows, all from one sample in a study of blood T cell repertoires in COVID-19. TCRdb keeps only in-frame clones here, not all; method: immunoSEQ multiplex PCR. Of more than 200,000 clones in the sample, 70% to 90% were seen once. The sequenced material came from peripheral blood. These receptors came from a man aged 25-45 years with active or convalescent COVID-19. The CDR3 runs from the conserved cysteine through the conserved F or W. Each record gives: clone size, V gene, J gene, D gene, CDR3 DNA, CDR3 protein. D genes are given only for firm matches. Clone size appears in some rows only: once, few, many, or a class for an expanded clone.

clone_size: -; v_call: TRBV10-3; j_call: TRBJ1-1; d_call: -; cdr3_nt: TGTGCCATCAGGGTCACTGTGAACACTGAAGCTTTCTTT; cdr3_aa: CAIRVTVNTEAFF
clone_size: once; v_call: TRBV5-1; j_call: TRBJ1-6; d_call: TRBD1; cdr3_nt: TGCGCCAGCAGCTTGGACAGGGGTAATTCACCCCTCCACTTT; cdr3_aa: CASSLDRGNSPLHF
clone_size: -; v_call: TRBV6-5; j_call: TRBJ2-7; d_call: -; cdr3_nt: TGTGCCAGCAGCTACTCGGGACACAACACCTACGAGCAGTACTTC; cdr3_aa: CASSYSGHNTYEQYF
clone_size: -; v_call: TRBV4-2; j_call: TRBJ2-1; d_call: TRBD2; cdr3_nt: TGTGCCAGCAGCCACCTGGAAGGGCACGGGACTAAGTACAATGAGCAGTTCTTC; cdr3_aa: CASSHLEGHGTKYNEQFF
clone_size: -; v_call: TRBV14; j_call: TRBJ1-6; d_call: -; cdr3_nt: TGTGCCAGCAGCCAGTACAGGTTCAATTCACCCCTCCACTTT; cdr3_aa: CASSQYRFNSPLHF
clone_size: -; v_call: TRBV18; j_call: TRBJ2-1; d_call: TRBD2; cdr3_nt: TGTGCCAGCTCACCACCGCTACTAGCGCAGTACAATGAGCAGTTCTTC; cdr3_aa: CASSPPLLAQYNEQFF
clone_size: -; v_call: TRBV4-3; j_call: TRBJ2-3; d_call: -; cdr3_nt: TGCGCCAGCAGCCAAGAGTACAGGGTAACAGATACGCAGTATTTT; cdr3_aa: CASSQEYRVTDTQYF
clone_size: once; v_call: TRBV6-2/TRBV6-3; j_call: TRBJ1-1; d_call: -; cdr3_nt: TGTGCCAGCAGTTCCCTAGTGCGGGGTAACACTGAAGCTTTCTTT; cdr3_aa: CASSSLVRGNTEAFF
clone_size: -; v_call: TRBV7-9; j_call: TRBJ1-5; d_call: -; cdr3_nt: TGTGCCAGCAGCTTGGGCGGGGAGAATCAGCCCCAGCATTTT; cdr3_aa: CASSLGGENQPQHF
clone_size: -; v_call: TRBV2; j_call: TRBJ1-1; d_call: -; cdr3_nt: TGTGCCAGCAGTGAGGTCTCAGGGACTAACTCGAACACTGAAGCTTTCTTT; cdr3_aa: CASSEVSGTNSNTEAFF
clone_size: once; v_call: TRBV7-2; j_call: TRBJ1-5; d_call: -; cdr3_nt: TGTGCCAGCAGCTTACAGGGGCAGGGCAATCAGCCCCAGCATTTT; cdr3_aa: CASSLQGQGNQPQHF
clone_size: -; v_call: TRBV6-5; j_call: TRBJ1-3; d_call: -; cdr3_nt: TGTGCCAGCGGACCCAGGACAGAAAACACCATATATTTT; cdr3_aa: CASGPRTENTIYF
clone_size: -; v_call: TRBV9; j_call: TRBJ1-1; d_call: -; cdr3_nt: TGTGCCAGCAGCGTAGGGCGGGGGAACACTGAAGCTTTCTTT; cdr3_aa: CASSVGRGNTEAFF
clone_size: -; v_call: TRBV7-2; j_call: TRBJ1-3; d_call: -; cdr3_nt: TGTGCCAGCAGCATTAGCAGGGGATCGGGAAACACCATATATTTT; cdr3_aa: CASSISRGSGNTIYF
clone_size: -; v_call: TRBV10-3; j_call: TRBJ1-2; d_call: TRBD1; cdr3_nt: TGTGCCATCAGTGAGGGGACAGGGGCTAACTATGGCTACACCTTC; cdr3_aa: CAISEGTGANYGYTF
clone_size: -; v_call: TRBV5-1; j_call: TRBJ2-2; d_call: -; cdr3_nt: TGCGCCAGCATACTCACCCCACAGTTATCGGCGAACACCGGGGAGCTGTTTTTT; cdr3_aa: CASILTPQLSANTGELFF
clone_size: -; v_call: TRBV7-9; j_call: TRBJ1-2; d_call: -; cdr3_nt: TGTGCCAGCAGCTCTCGGGGGAGAGCTAACTATGGCTACACCTTC; cdr3_aa: CASSSRGRANYGYTF
clone_size: -; v_call: TRBV4-1; j_call: TRBJ1-3; d_call: -; cdr3_nt: TGCGCCAGCAGCCAAGAATGGGGCAAAGCTGGAAACACCATATATTTT; cdr3_aa: CASSQEWGKAGNTIYF
clone_size: once; v_call: TRBV4-1; j_call: TRBJ1-6; d_call: -; cdr3_nt: TGCGCCAGCAGCCAGGGGTTCGGGGATTCACCCCTCCACTTT; cdr3_aa: CASSQGFGDSPLHF
clone_size: few; v_call: TRBV7-2; j_call: TRBJ2-5; d_call: -; cdr3_nt: TGTGCCAGCAGCTTCGGGGAGACCCAGTACTTC; cdr3_aa: CASSFGETQYF
clone_size: -; v_call: TRBV5-6; j_call: TRBJ1-4; d_call: -; cdr3_nt: TGTGCGTCGAGGGTCGGCCGTAATGAAAAACTGTTTTTT; cdr3_aa: CASRVGRNEKLFF
clone_size: -; v_call: TRBV30; j_call: TRBJ1-2; d_call: -; cdr3_nt: TGTGCCTGGAGTATACAGAACTATGGCTACACCTTC; cdr3_aa: CAWSIQNYGYTF
clone_size: few; v_call: TRBV5-4; j_call: TRBJ2-1; d_call: TRBD2; cdr3_nt: TGTGCCAGCAGCTTGAAACGAGCGGGGGGGCTCAATGAGCAGTTCTTC; cdr3_aa: CASSLKRAGGLNEQFF
clone_size: -; v_call: TRBV11-2; j_call: TRBJ2-5; d_call: -; cdr3_nt: TGTGCCAGCAGCTTAGCTCGGGGGTACCAAGAGACCCAGTACTTC; cdr3_aa: CASSLARGYQETQYF
clone_size: -; v_call: TRBV6-6; j_call: TRBJ1-1; d_call: -; cdr3_nt: TGTGCCAGCAGTTACCTCGTCGGGGAAGCTTTCTTT; cdr3_aa: CASSYLVGEAFF
clone_size: -; v_call: TRBV6-5; j_call: TRBJ1-3; d_call: TRBD1; cdr3_nt: TGTGCCAGCAGATTTGACAGGGGCGGAAACACCATATATTTT; cdr3_aa: CASRFDRGGNTIYF
clone_size: -; v_call: TRBV6-5; j_call: TRBJ1-2; d_call: -; cdr3_nt: TGTGCCAGCAGTTACGGGACGGAGGGCTATGGCTACACCTTC; cdr3_aa: CASSYGTEGYGYTF
clone_size: -; v_call: TRBV27; j_call: TRBJ2-7; d_call: TRBD1; cdr3_nt: TGTGCCAGCAGTCTAGGACAGGGGTTCCGCGAGCAGTACTTC; cdr3_aa: CASSLGQGFREQYF
clone_size: -; v_call: TRBV6-5; j_call: TRBJ1-1; d_call: -; cdr3_nt: TGTGGGACAGCGCGGGGGTCTGAAGCTTTCTTT; cdr3_aa: CGTARGSEAFF
clone_size: -; v_call: TRBV23-1; j_call: TRBJ1-1; d_call: -; cdr3_nt: TGCGCCAGCAGTCAATTTCCCCCTGCCCTGAAGAGAGAAGCTTTCTTT; cdr3_aa: CASSQFPPALKREAFF
clone_size: -; v_call: TRBV4-2; j_call: TRBJ2-1; d_call: -; cdr3_nt: TGTGCCAGCAGCCAAGGTCTTTTGTACAATGAGCAGTTCTTC; cdr3_aa: CASSQGLLYNEQFF
clone_size: -; v_call: TRBV6-5; j_call: TRBJ1-1; d_call: -; cdr3_nt: TGTGCCAGCAGTCGAGACAGCTCCAACACTGAAGCTTTCTTT; cdr3_aa: CASSRDSSNTEAFF
clone_size: -; v_call: TRBV27; j_call: TRBJ1-2; d_call: -; cdr3_nt: TGTGCCAGCAGTTTAGGAGGGGTCTGGCACTATGGCTACACCTTC; cdr3_aa: CASSLGGVWHYGYTF
clone_size: -; v_call: TRBV24-1; j_call: TRBJ2-1; d_call: TRBD2; cdr3_nt: TGTGCCACCAGTGATTCTGCGACTAGCGGGGTTTTTGAGCAGTTCTTC; cdr3_aa: CATSDSATSGVFEQFF
clone_size: -; v_call: TRBV5-4; j_call: TRBJ2-3; d_call: -; cdr3_nt: TGTGCCAGCAGCTTGGCCGGACGGGGGAGGACAGATACGCAGTATTTT; cdr3_aa: CASSLAGRGRTDTQYF
clone_size: -; v_call: TRBV3-1/TRBV3-2; j_call: TRBJ1-2; d_call: -; cdr3_nt: TGTGCCAGCAGCCAACGGAGGGGAGGCTATGGCTACACCTTC; cdr3_aa: CASSQRRGGYGYTF
clone_size: -; v_call: TRBV2; j_call: TRBJ1-4; d_call: TRBD1; cdr3_nt: TGTGCCAGCATCTCTAAAGGGACAGGGGTTGAAAAACTGTTTTTT; cdr3_aa: CASISKGTGVEKLFF
clone_size: -; v_call: TRBV3-1/TRBV3-2; j_call: TRBJ2-1; d_call: TRBD2; cdr3_nt: TGTGCCAGCAGCCAAGATGCCCGGCGGGGGAATGAGCAGTTCTTC; cdr3_aa: CASSQDARRGNEQFF
clone_size: -; v_call: TRBV6-1; j_call: TRBJ2-1; d_call: -; cdr3_nt: TGTGCCAGCAGTGACTTCCCGTCGACCACAGGGAACAATGAGCAGTTCTTC; cdr3_aa: CASSDFPSTTGNNEQFF
clone_size: -; v_call: TRBV6-2/TRBV6-3; j_call: TRBJ1-1; d_call: -; cdr3_nt: TGTGCCAGCAGTAACCCCGCAGAGAACACTGAAGCTTTCTTT; cdr3_aa: CASSNPAENTEAFF
clone_size: once; v_call: TRBV12-3/TRBV12-4; j_call: TRBJ1-1; d_call: -; cdr3_nt: TGTGCCAGCCGGGCGGGGAACACTGAAGCTTTCTTT; cdr3_aa: CASRAGNTEAFF
clone_size: -; v_call: TRBV3-1/TRBV3-2; j_call: TRBJ1-6; d_call: TRBD1; cdr3_nt: TGTGCCAGCAGCCAACGACAGGGCGGGAGGCCCCTCCACTTT; cdr3_aa: CASSQRQGGRPLHF
clone_size: few; v_call: TRBV27; j_call: TRBJ2-7; d_call: -; cdr3_nt: TGTGCCAGCAGTTTGGCCGGGAACTACGAGCAGTACTTC; cdr3_aa: CASSLAGNYEQYF
clone_size: -; v_call: TRBV4-1; j_call: TRBJ2-7; d_call: TRBD1; cdr3_nt: TGCGCCAGCAGCCAACCGACAGGGATGTACGAGCAGTACTTC; cdr3_aa: CASSQPTGMYEQYF
clone_size: -; v_call: TRBV6-2/TRBV6-3; j_call: TRBJ2-2; d_call: TRBD1; cdr3_nt: TGTGCCAGCAGTTACGGTGGGACAGGGGCCGGGGAGCTGTTTTTT; cdr3_aa: CASSYGGTGAGELFF
clone_size: -; v_call: TRBV19; j_call: TRBJ2-2; d_call: TRBD1; cdr3_nt: TGTGCCAGCCATGGACAGGGGAACACCGGGGAGCTGTTTTTT; cdr3_aa: CASHGQGNTGELFF
clone_size: -; v_call: TRBV3-1/TRBV3-2; j_call: TRBJ1-1; d_call: -; cdr3_nt: TGTGCCAGCAGCCCAGTCCAGGGCACGTCCGCTGAAGCTTTCTTT; cdr3_aa: CASSPVQGTSAEAFF
clone_size: -; v_call: TRBV4-3; j_call: TRBJ2-1; d_call: -; cdr3_nt: TGCGCCAGCAGCCATCGGTTCCCCTACAATGAGCAGTTCTTC; cdr3_aa: CASSHRFPYNEQFF
clone_size: once; v_call: TRBV6-4; j_call: TRBJ1-5; d_call: -; cdr3_nt: TGTGCCAGCAGACGGAGCAATCAGCCCCAGCATTTT; cdr3_aa: CASRRSNQPQHF
clone_size: -; v_call: TRBV7-9; j_call: TRBJ1-2; d_call: -; cdr3_nt: TGTGCCAGCAGCTTAGAGACAGGATATAACTATGGCTACACCTTC; cdr3_aa: CASSLETGYNYGYTF
clone_size: -; v_call: TRBV6-2/TRBV6-3; j_call: TRBJ2-7; d_call: TRBD1; cdr3_nt: TGTGCCAGCAGTTCCCCGTGGGACAGGGACCACGAGCAGTACTTC; cdr3_aa: CASSSPWDRDHEQYF
clone_size: -; v_call: TRBV13; j_call: TRBJ1-1; d_call: -; cdr3_nt: TGTGCCAGCAGCTCCCTAGACTGGGTCATGAACACTGAAGCTTTCTTT; cdr3_aa: CASSSLDWVMNTEAFF
clone_size: once; v_call: TRBV2; j_call: TRBJ1-3; d_call: TRBD1; cdr3_nt: TGTGCCCCAGGGGCCTACGAAACAGGGGGTGATTGGACCATATATTTT; cdr3_aa: CAPGAYETGGDWTIYF
clone_size: -; v_call: TRBV4-1; j_call: TRBJ2-2; d_call: -; cdr3_nt: TGCGCCAGCAGCCAAGAAGCCTCCGCCGCTGCGAACACCGGGGAGCTGTTTTTT; cdr3_aa: CASSQEASAAANTGELFF
clone_size: -; v_call: TRBV5-1; j_call: TRBJ2-7; d_call: -; cdr3_nt: TGCGCCAGCAGCTTGGCTCGGGGAACTATCACCTACGAGCAGTACTTC; cdr3_aa: CASSLARGTITYEQYF
clone_size: -; v_call: TRBV2; j_call: TRBJ1-4; d_call: -; cdr3_nt: TGTGCCACCGCTGTAGCACCTACTAATGAAAAACTGTTTTTT; cdr3_aa: CATAVAPTNEKLFF
clone_size: -; v_call: TRBV11-2; j_call: TRBJ1-1; d_call: -; cdr3_nt: TGTGCCAGCAGCTCTACAGCGGGTACTGAAGCTTTCTTT; cdr3_aa: CASSSTAGTEAFF
clone_size: -; v_call: TRBV7-6; j_call: TRBJ2-7; d_call: TRBD2; cdr3_nt: TGTGCCAGCAGCTTAGGTAGCGGGGCGGGTAGTAGTAAATACTTC; cdr3_aa: CASSLGSGAGSSKYF
clone_size: -; v_call: TRBV7-9; j_call: TRBJ2-7; d_call: -; cdr3_nt: TGTGCCAGCAGCTGGGACTCTTTCGAGCAGTACTTC; cdr3_aa: CASSWDSFEQYF
clone_size: -; v_call: TRBV27; j_call: TRBJ2-1; d_call: TRBD2; cdr3_nt: TGTGCCAGCAGTTTATCTTCTAGCGGGGGGTCCTGGTTCTTC; cdr3_aa: CASSLSSSGGSWFF